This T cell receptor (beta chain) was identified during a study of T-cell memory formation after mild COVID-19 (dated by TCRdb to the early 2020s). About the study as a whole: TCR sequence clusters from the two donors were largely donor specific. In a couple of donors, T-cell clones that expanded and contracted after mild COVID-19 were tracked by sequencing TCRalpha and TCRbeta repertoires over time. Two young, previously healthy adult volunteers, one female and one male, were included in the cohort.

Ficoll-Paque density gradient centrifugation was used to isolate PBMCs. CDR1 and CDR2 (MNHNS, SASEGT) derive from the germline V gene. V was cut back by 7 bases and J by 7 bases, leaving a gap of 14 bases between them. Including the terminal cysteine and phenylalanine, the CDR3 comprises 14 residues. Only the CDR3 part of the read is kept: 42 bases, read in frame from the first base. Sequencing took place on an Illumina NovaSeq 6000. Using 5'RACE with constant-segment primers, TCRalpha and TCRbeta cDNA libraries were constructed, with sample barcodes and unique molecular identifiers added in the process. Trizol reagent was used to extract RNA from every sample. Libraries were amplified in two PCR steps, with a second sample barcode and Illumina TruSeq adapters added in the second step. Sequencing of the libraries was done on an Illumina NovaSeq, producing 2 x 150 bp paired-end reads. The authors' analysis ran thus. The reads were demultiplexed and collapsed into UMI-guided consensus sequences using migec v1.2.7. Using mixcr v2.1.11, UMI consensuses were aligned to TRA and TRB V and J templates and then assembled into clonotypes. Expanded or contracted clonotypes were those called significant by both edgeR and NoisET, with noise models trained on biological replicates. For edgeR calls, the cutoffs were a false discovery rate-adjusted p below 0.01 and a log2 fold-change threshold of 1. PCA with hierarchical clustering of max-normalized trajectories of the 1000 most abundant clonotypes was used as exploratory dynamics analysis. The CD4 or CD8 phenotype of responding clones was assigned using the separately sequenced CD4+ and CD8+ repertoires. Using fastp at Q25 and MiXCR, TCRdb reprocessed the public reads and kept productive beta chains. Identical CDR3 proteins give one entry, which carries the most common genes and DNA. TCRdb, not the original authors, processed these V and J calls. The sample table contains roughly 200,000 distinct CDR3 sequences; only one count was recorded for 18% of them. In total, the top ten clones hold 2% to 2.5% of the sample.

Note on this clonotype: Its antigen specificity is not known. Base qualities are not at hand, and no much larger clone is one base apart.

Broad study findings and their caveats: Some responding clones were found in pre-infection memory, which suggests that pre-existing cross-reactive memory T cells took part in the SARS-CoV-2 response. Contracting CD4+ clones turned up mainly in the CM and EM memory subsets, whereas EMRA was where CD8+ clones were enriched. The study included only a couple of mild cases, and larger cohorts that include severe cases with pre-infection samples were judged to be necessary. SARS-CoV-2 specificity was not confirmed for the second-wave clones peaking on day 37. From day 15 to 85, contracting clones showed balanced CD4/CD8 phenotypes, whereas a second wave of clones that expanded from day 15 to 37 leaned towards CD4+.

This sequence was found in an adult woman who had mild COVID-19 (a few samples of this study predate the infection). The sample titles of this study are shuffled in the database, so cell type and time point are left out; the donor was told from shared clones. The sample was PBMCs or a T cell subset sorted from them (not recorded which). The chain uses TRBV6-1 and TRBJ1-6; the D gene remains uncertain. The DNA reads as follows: TGTGCCAGCAACTCCGGACGGCAAAATTCACCCCTCCACTTT. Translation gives CASNSGRQNSPLHF.